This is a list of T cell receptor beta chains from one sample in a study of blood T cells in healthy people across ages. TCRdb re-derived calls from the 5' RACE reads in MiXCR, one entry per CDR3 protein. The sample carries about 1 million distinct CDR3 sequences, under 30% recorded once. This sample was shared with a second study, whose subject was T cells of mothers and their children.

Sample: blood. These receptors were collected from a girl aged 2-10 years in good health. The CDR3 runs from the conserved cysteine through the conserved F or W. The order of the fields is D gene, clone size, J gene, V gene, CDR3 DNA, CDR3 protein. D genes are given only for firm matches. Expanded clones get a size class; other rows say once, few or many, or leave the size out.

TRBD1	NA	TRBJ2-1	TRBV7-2	TGTGCCAGCAGCACGGGACAGGGAGGGTACAATGAGCAGTTCTTC	CASSTGQGGYNEQFF
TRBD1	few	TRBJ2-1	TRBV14	TGTGCCAGCAACCTGGACAGGTTCAATGGGCAGTTCTTC	CASNLDRFNGQFF
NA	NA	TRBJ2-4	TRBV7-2	TGTGCCAGCAGCTTAAGGGGGGAAGCTTTCATAGCCAAAAACATTCAGTACTTC	CASSLRGEAFIAKNIQYF
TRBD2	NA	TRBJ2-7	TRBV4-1	TGCGCCAGCAGCCAAGGGGGACTAGCGGTAACCTACGAGCAGTACTTC	CASSQGGLAVTYEQYF
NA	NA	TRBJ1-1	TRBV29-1	TGCAGCGTTCCAGGCAGGTTGAACTCTGAAGCTTTCTTT	CSVPGRLNSEAFF
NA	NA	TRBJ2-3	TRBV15	TGTGCCACCAGCAGAGATTTTCCCCCAGTTAGAGCGGATCCGCAGTATTTT	CATSRDFPPVRADPQYF
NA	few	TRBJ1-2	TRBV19	TGTGCCAGTACCCTCGGGGGATTCTACACCTTC	CASTLGGFYTF
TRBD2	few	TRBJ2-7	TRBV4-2	TGTGCCAGCAGCCAAGTTAGCGGGGGACACTACGAGCAGTACTTC	CASSQVSGGHYEQYF
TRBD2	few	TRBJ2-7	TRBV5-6	TGTGCCAGCAGCCCGGGACTAGACTCGAGCTCCTACGAGCAGTACTTC	CASSPGLDSSSYEQYF
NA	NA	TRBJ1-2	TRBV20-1	TGCAGTGCTTTCTCCGGGGGGGCATCGGCCGGCTACACCTTC	CSAFSGGASAGYTF
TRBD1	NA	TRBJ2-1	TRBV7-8	TGTGCCAGCAGCCACAACCCATCTGGACAGGTTCTCAATGAGCAGTTCTTC	CASSHNPSGQVLNEQFF
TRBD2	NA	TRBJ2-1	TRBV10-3	TGTGCCATCAGTGAGTCCCGGGAGGGATATGACGATGAGCAGTTCTTC	CAISESREGYDDEQFF
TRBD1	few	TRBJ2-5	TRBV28	TGTGCCAGCAGTCGGCCGGACAGGGCACCGGTAGAGACCCAGTACTTC	CASSRPDRAPVETQYF
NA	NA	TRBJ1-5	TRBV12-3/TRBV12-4	TGTGCCAGCAGTTTAGGAAGGTGGGAAGCCCAGCATTTT	CASSLGRWEAQHF
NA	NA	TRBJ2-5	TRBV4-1	TGCGCCAGCAGCCAGAGTCCCAGCGCAGAGACCCAGTACTTC	CASSQSPSAETQYF
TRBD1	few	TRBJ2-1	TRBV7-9	TGTGCCAGCAGCTTTGCAGGGGGCTACGATGAGCAGTTCTTC	CASSFAGGYDEQFF
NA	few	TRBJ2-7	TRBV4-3	TGCGCCAGCAGCCAACTTACTGATTACGAGCAGTACTTC	CASSQLTDYEQYF
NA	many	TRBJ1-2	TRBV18	TGTGCCAGCTCACCTCTCGGGACTAACTATGGCTACACCTTC	CASSPLGTNYGYTF
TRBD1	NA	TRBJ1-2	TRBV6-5	TGTGCCAGCAGTCAACCAGGGGGCGAGGGCTACACCTTC	CASSQPGGEGYTF
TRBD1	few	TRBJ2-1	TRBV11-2	TGTGCCAGCAGCGACTTACCCGGGACAGGGGATGAGCAGTTCTTC	CASSDLPGTGDEQFF